This T cell receptor beta chain was sequenced during a study of T cell changes during pregnancy in multiple sclerosis. Clones were sequenced by immunoSEQ multiplex PCR, and TCRdb holds only the in-frame ones, with some missing. In the table there are 55,000 to 65,000 clones, 70% to 90% of which are singletons. This clone is a singleton in its sample. The ends lost 5 bases at V and 5 bases at J; junction bases unmatched: 5. The CDR3 is made up of 14 amino acids. Per germline, CDR1 SGHAT and CDR2 FQNNGV. V gene TRBV11-2 combines with J gene TRBJ2-1, with 8 bases identical to TRBD1. This TCR was recovered from a female donor in good health, enrolled as a control in a pregnancy study. This sample comprised peripheral blood, obtained in the first trimester of pregnancy. In nucleotides, the CDR3 is TGTGCCAGCAGCACCAGGGACAGGAACAATGAGCAGTTCTTC. Amino acid sequence: CASSTRDRNNEQFF.